This entry lists 19 T cell receptor beta chains sequenced from one sample in a study of cytomegalovirus exposure and HLA in healthy donors. In the PCR, 60 Vbeta and 13 Jbeta primers were used. Profiling relied on immunoSEQ multiplex PCR, and the TCRdb table lists in-frame clones only, not all of them. The table lists over 65,000 clones. Sequencing input: PBMCs. Receptor source: a woman in her thirties in good health and CMV-seronegative.

The chain has TRBV5-1 and TRBJ2-7; perhaps TRBD1 as D (5 bases). The CDR3 spans 15 residues. Germline-derived CDR1 and CDR2 are SGHRS and YFSETQ. V was clipped by 0 bases and J by 0 bases, with 10 bases between them. The CDR3 nucleotides are TGCGCCAGCAGCTTGGCTGGGCAGGGCTCCTACGAGCAGTACTTC. It specifies CASSLAGQGSYEQYF.

V and J are TRBV7-2 and TRBJ2-7, with D perhaps matching TRBD1 (6 bases). V was clipped by 5 bases and J by 3 bases, with 11 bases between them. The germline gives CDR1 SGHTA, CDR2 FQGNSA. CDR3 length equals 13 residues. Here the CDR3 DNA reads TGTGCCAGCAGCCAAGGACAGAGCTACGAGCAGTACTTC. Encoded protein: CASSQGQSYEQYF.

The J gene is TRBJ2-7, the V gene TRBV4-1; TRBD1 is a possible D gene (6 bases). V was pared by 1 base and J by 2 bases, with 9 bases between. Germline V gene data show CDR1 as MGHRA and CDR2 as YSYEKL. This CDR3 is 14 amino acids long. In nucleotides, the CDR3 is TGCGCCAGCAGCCAAGCTCCAGGGGCCTACGAGCAGTACTTC. This gives the protein CASSQAPGAYEQYF.

The chain recombines TRBV27 with TRBJ1-1; D call uncertain. Germline values: CDR1 MNHEY, CDR2 SMNVEV (reference sequence). With 5 bases removed from V and 1 base from J, the gap between germline ends came to 8 bases. The CDR3 contains 13 residues. The DNA of the CDR3 is TGTGCCAGCAGTCCTAGGCAGAACACTGAAGCTTTCTTT. Its protein product is CASSPRQNTEAFF.

The V call is TRBV27, the J call TRBJ1-1; TRBD1 aligns across 8 bases. Germline values: CDR1 MNHEY, CDR2 SMNVEV (reference sequence). After removal of 5 bases from V and 3 bases from J, the junction contained 5 bases not matched to a gene. The CDR3 has 14 residues. Here the CDR3 DNA reads TGTGCCAGCAGTCGCCACAGGGGGGACACTGAAGCTTTCTTT. It encodes CASSRHRGDTEAFF.

V usage is TRBV7-8 and J usage is TRBJ2-3, with 14 bases aligning to TRBD2. Per the germline V gene, CDR1 is SGHVS and CDR2 is FQNEAQ. V shed 5 bases and J 6 bases; nucleotides not matched to a gene: 7. The CDR3 runs to 16 residues. CDR3 protein: CASSVEGLAGADTQYF. CDR3 DNA: TGTGCCAGCAGCGTAGAGGGACTAGCGGGGGCTGATACGCAGTATTTT. Full variable domain (remainder filled in from reference TRBV7-8 and TRBJ2-3): GAGVSQSPRYKVAKRGQDVALRCDPISGHVSLFWYQQALGQGPEFLTYFQNEAQLDKSGLPSDRFFAERPEGSVSTLKIQRTQQEDSAVYLCASSVEGLAGADTQYFGPGTRLTVL.

The rearrangement joins TRBV5-1 to TRBJ2-3; 8 bases map to TRBD2. V was clipped by 2 bases and J by 5 bases; unmatched bases: 10. There are 16 residues in the CDR3. Germline lookup yields CDR1 SGHRS and CDR2 YFSETQ. In nucleotides, the CDR3 is TGCGCCAGCAGCTTCAACATGGGACTAGTGGGAGATACGCAGTATTTT. Its translation: CASSFNMGLVGDTQYF.

The V call is TRBV4-2, the J call TRBJ2-7; tentatively, D is TRBD2 (6 bases). This CDR3 has 15 amino acids. From germline, CDR1 is LGHNA and CDR2 YNFKEQ. V was clipped by 1 base and J by 2 bases, with 12 bases between them. For the CDR3, the DNA is TGTGCCAGCAGCCAAGGAGGAGGGTCGGCCTACGAGCAGTACTTC. It is translated as CASSQGGGSAYEQYF.

The rearrangement uses TRBV7-9 and TRBJ2-5; D remains ambiguous. The CDR3 covers 16 residues. Germline V gene sequence: CDR1 SEHNR, CDR2 FQNEAQ (reference sequence). Trimming removed 5 bases from V and 2 bases from J, with 18 bases in between. In DNA form, the CDR3 reads TGTGCCAGCAGCGCTCGCCAGGCAATAGTTCAAGAGACCCAGTACTTC. Protein product: CASSARQAIVQETQYF.

The chain joins TRBV30 to TRBJ2-4, with a possible D match to TRBD2 (5 bases). This CDR3 comprises 15 residues. Germline V gene data show CDR1 as GTSNPN and CDR2 as SVGIG (reference sequence). V was pared by 3 bases and J by 0 bases, with 12 bases between. Written as DNA, the CDR3 is TGTGCCTGGAGGGCCCGGGATTTAGCCAAAAACATTCAGTACTTC. This encodes CAWRARDLAKNIQYF.

J is TRBJ2-3 and V is TRBV18; perhaps TRBD2 as D (5 bases). This CDR3 spans 15 amino acids. The V gene's germline CDR1 is KGHSH and CDR2 LQKENI. V shed 5 bases and J shed 5 bases, with 17 bases lying between them. CDR3: CASSARRVGVDTQYF. The CDR3 coding sequence is TGTGCCAGCTCAGCACGGCGGGTCGGGGTAGATACGCAGTATTTT.

V gene TRBV2 combines with J gene TRBJ2-1; 7 bases are shared with TRBD2. CDR1 is SNHLY and CDR2 is FYNNEI in the germline V gene. V shed 3 bases, J shed 7 bases, and the junction held 3 bases outside the gene matches. The CDR3 length is 13 residues. The CDR3 protein is CASSDLSGNEQFF. The CDR3 DNA reads TGTGCCAGCAGTGACCTTAGCGGGAATGAGCAGTTCTTC.

The J gene is TRBJ2-2, the V gene TRBV5-4; 9 bases fit TRBD1. Trimming cost V 4 bases and J 4 bases; bases outside gene matches: 5. The CDR3 has 15 amino acids. Germline CDR1 SGHNT, CDR2 YYREEE (reference sequence). In DNA, the CDR3 is TGTGCCAGCAGCCGCGGGACAGGGCTCACCGGGGAGCTGTTTTTT. Encoded protein: CASSRGTGLTGELFF.

J is TRBJ1-1 and V is TRBV6-1; 7 bases match TRBD1. Germline V gives CDR1 MNHNS, CDR2 SASEGT. Losses at the gene ends were 4 bases for V and 2 bases for J; bases not matched to a gene: 7. The CDR3 has 15 residues. The CDR3 DNA reads TGTGCCAGCAGTGCCGGGACAGTTACAAACACTGAAGCTTTCTTT. Translation gives CASSAGTVTNTEAFF.

V and J are TRBV7-9 and TRBJ2-1; maybe TRBD1 (6 bases). Germline V CDR1 and CDR2: SEHNR, FQNEAQ (reference sequence). V lost 5 bases, J lost 2 bases, and 16 bases lay in between. This CDR3 has 16 amino acids. The CDR3 is CASSQDSLQAYNEQFF. CDR3 nucleotides: TGTGCCAGCAGCCAGGACAGCCTTCAAGCCTACAATGAGCAGTTCTTC. Full variable domain (missing parts from reference TRBV7-9 and TRBJ2-1): DTGVSQNPRHKITKRGQNVTFRCDPISEHNRLYWYRQTLGQGPEFLTYFQNEAQLEKSRLLSDRFSAERPKGSFSTLEIQRTEQGDSAMYLCASSQDSLQAYNEQFFGPGTRLTVL.

This chain links TRBV5-6 with TRBJ2-4; 7 bases line up with TRBD1. J gave up 5 bases and V 4 bases, and 9 bases lay outside the gene matches. Per germline, CDR1 SGHDT and CDR2 YYEEEE. CDR3 size: 15 residues. CDR3 DNA: TGTGCCAGCAGCCGACTCGACAGGGAACAAAACATTCAGTACTTC. Translating it yields CASSRLDREQNIQYF.

The chain uses TRBV25-1 and TRBJ1-2; D is unclear. The CDR3 is 13 amino acids. Trimming stripped 3 bases from V and 0 bases from J, with 5 bases between. Germline V gene lookup returns CDR1 MGHDK and CDR2 SYGVNS. CDR3 protein: CASSESANYGYTF. The CDR3 nucleotides read TGTGCCAGCAGTGAGAGCGCTAACTATGGCTACACCTTC.

The V gene is TRBV4-2, the J gene TRBJ2-3; 7 bases fit TRBD1. Germline loops: CDR1 LGHNA, CDR2 YNFKEQ. Losses at the gene ends were 1 base for V and 4 bases for J; bases not matched to a gene: 14. The CDR3 consists of 18 residues. CDR3 sequence: CASSQALRGRLNADTQYF. The CDR3 DNA sequence: TGTGCCAGCAGCCAAGCACTAAGGGGGCGGCTTAACGCAGATACGCAGTATTTT.

This chain uses TRBV19 with TRBJ2-2; a weak D match, TRBD2 (5 bases). CDR3 length: 15 residues. Trimming left V 6 bases short and J 5 bases short, with 16 bases between. Germline loops: CDR1 LNHDA, CDR2 SQIVND (reference sequence). As DNA, the CDR3 is TGTGCCAGTAGCCTACTAGGGTCGGGAACCGGGGAGCTGTTTTTT. Its translation: CASSLLGSGTGELFF.